This T cell receptor (beta chain) stems from a study of CD8+CD57+ T cells in acquired aplastic anemia. Overall study: DNA from sorted CD4+ and CD8+ cells averaged approximately 3.2 ug.

Both TCR beta VDJ combination and CDR3 sequence profiling were carried out. Genomic DNA was the template for this profiling. TCRdb re-called the reads with MiXCR, one entry per CDR3 protein. Of about 270,000 distinct CDR3 sequences in the sample, 55% to 60% are singletons; the top ten hold less than 10%. CDR3 size: 10 residues. V was pared by 6 bases and J by 6 bases, with 9 bases between. CDR1 is DFQATT and CDR2 is SNEGSKA in the germline V gene (reference sequence). As for this clonotype: Its antigen is currently unknown.

Overall study results and limits: Patients and controls turned out to have approximately 29 CD8+ CDR3 sequences in common.

The chain employs TRBV20-1 and TRBJ2-7, with unresolved D. The clonotype was recovered from a human donor with severe aplastic anemia or a healthy control (not recorded which). The sample was sorted CD4+, CD8+, or CD8+CD57+ T cells (not recorded which) from PBMCs. The CDR3 is CSASPGEQYF. The CDR3 DNA sequence: TGCAGTGCGTCGCCGGGCGAGCAGTACTTC.